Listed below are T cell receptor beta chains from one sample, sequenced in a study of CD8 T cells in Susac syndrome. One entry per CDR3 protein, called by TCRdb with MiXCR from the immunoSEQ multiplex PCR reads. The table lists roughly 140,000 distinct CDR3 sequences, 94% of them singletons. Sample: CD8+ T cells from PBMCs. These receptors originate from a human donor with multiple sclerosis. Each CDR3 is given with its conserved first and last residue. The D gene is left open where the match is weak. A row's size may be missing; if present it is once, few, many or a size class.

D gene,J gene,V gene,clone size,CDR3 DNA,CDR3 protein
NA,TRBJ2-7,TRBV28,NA,TGTGCCAGCAGTTTAAGGGGGAGCGTCTACGAGCAGTACTTC,CASSLRGSVYEQYF
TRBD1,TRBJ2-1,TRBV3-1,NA,TGTGCCAGCAGCCGGGACAGGGCCTACAATGAGCAGTTCTTC,CASSRDRAYNEQFF
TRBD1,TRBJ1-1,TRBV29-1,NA,TGCAGCGCCGGGAGCAGGGGGCTCGGATTAGAAGCTTTCTTT,CSAGSRGLGLEAFF
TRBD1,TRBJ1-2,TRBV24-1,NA,TGTGCCACCAGTGGACAGGGGGCGCGCGTGGATGGCTACACCTTC,CATSGQGARVDGYTF
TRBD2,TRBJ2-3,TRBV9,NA,TGTGCCAGCAGCGCGGGCGGCGGCGGGGGGATAGATACGCAGTATTTT,CASSAGGGGGIDTQYF
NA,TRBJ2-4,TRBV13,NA,TGTGCCAGCAGCTCACGAAGTTCGCAGAGAAGCCACCTAGCCAAAAACATTCAGTACTTC,CASSSRSSQRSHLAKNIQYF
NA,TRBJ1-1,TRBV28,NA,TGTGCCAGCAGTCCTCAACCCCGCAGTGAAGCTTTCTTT,CASSPQPRSEAFF
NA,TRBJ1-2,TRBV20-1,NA,TGCAGTGCTAGAGTCAGGGAACGCGACTATGGCTACACCTTC,CSARVRERDYGYTF
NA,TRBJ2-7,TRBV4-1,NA,TGCGCCAGCAGCCCGGGAGAACCGGGACAGTACAACTACGAGCAGTACTTC,CASSPGEPGQYNYEQYF
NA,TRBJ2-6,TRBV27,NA,TGTGCCTCTCAAGACATCTCTGGGGCCAACGTCCTGACTTTC,CASQDISGANVLTF
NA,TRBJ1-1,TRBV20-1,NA,TGCAGTGCTCCGACCTCGTATACAGGGATGAACACTGAAGCTTTCTTT,CSAPTSYTGMNTEAFF
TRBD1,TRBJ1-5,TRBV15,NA,TGTGCCACCACCTCCCGGACAGGGGGTAGCAATCAGCCCCAGCATTTT,CATTSRTGGSNQPQHF
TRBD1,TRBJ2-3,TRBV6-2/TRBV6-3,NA,TGTGCCAGCAGCCCCCGGACAGGGAGCACAGATACGCAGTATTTT,CASSPRTGSTDTQYF
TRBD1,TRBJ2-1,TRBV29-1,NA,TGCAGCCCTGGGACAGGGAATGAGCAGTTCTTC,CSPGTGNEQFF
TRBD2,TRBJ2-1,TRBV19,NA,TGTGCCAGTAGTATAGGAGGTAGCGGGGGCCCACGAACGAAGAATGAGCAGTTCTTC,CASSIGGSGGPRTKNEQFF
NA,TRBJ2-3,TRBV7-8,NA,TGTGCCAGCAGCCACCGGACCGGGAGCACAGATACGCAGTATTTT,CASSHRTGSTDTQYF
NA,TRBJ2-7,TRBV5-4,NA,TGTGCCAGCAGCTTGGCGGACAGAGGCTACGAGCAGTACTTC,CASSLADRGYEQYF
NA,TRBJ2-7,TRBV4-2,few,TGTGCCAGCAGCCAAGGTAATTACGAGCAGTACTTC,CASSQGNYEQYF
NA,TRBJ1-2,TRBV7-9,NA,TGTGCCAGCAGCTTAGCTACAGAAACTAACTATGGCTACACCTTC,CASSLATETNYGYTF
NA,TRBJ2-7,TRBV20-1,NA,TGCAGTGCTAGAGATGAAGTGACAGGGGGCGGGAGGGGCTACGAGCAGTACTTC,CSARDEVTGGGRGYEQYF
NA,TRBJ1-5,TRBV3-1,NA,TGTGCCAGCAGCCAGGGGTCAATGATGCGGCAGCCCCAGCATTTT,CASSQGSMMRQPQHF
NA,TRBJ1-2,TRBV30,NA,TGTGCCTGGAGTGCGGGGGACGGCTACACCTTC,CAWSAGDGYTF
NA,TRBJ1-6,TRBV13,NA,TGTGCCAGCAGCTTAGAGGCAGTCTCCTATAATTCACCCCTCCACTTT,CASSLEAVSYNSPLHF
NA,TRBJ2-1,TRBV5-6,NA,TGTGCCAGCAGCTATAGGGCAGGGGCGGGTGAGCAGTTCTTC,CASSYRAGAGEQFF
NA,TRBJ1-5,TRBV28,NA,TGTGCCAGCAGCCGTCAGTTGGGTCAGCCCCAGCATTTT,CASSRQLGQPQHF
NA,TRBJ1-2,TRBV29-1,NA,TGCAGCGTTTACAGTGACTATGGCTACACCTTC,CSVYSDYGYTF
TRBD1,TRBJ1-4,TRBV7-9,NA,TGTGCCAGCAGCTTAGGGGACAGGGGATCTAATGAAAAACTGTTTTTT,CASSLGDRGSNEKLFF
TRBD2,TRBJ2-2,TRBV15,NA,TGTGCCACCAGCAGAGAAGGAGCGGGGGCGGACGGGGAGCTGTTTTTT,CATSREGAGADGELFF
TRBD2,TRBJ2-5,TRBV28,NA,TGTGCCAGCAGTTTATTGTCTTTTCCTAGCGGAAATGCAGAGACCCAGTACTTC,CASSLLSFPSGNAETQYF
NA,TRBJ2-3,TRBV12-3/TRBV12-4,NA,TGTGCCAGCAGCCCGAGGGGAGCAAGCAGAAGAGATACGCAGTATTTT,CASSPRGASRRDTQYF
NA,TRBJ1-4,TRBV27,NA,TGTGCCAGCAGTCCCCAGGTCGCCTCGACTAATGAAAAACTGTTTTTT,CASSPQVASTNEKLFF
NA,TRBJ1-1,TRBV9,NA,TGTGCCAGCAGCGCCGATGAGAGCAGTGAAGCTTTCTTT,CASSADESSEAFF
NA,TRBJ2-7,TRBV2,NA,TGTGCCAGCAGGAAGACAGGAGGGCGAAGGGAGCAGTACTTC,CASRKTGGRREQYF
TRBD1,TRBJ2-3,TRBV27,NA,TGTGCCAGCAGTTTGGTCCGGGACAGACTTACAGATACGCAGTATTTT,CASSLVRDRLTDTQYF
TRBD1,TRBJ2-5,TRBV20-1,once,TGCAGTGCTAGAACAGGGGGGACCCAGTACTTC,CSARTGGTQYF
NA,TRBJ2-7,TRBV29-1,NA,TGCAGCGTTGAATTGAATTCCCAGCAGTACTTC,CSVELNSQQYF
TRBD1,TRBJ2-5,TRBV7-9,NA,TGTGCCAGCAGCTTCTTAAAAGGACAGGGCCACCTGGCAGAGACCCAGTACTTC,CASSFLKGQGHLAETQYF
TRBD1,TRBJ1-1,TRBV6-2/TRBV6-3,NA,TGTGCCACTCGGGACAGGGAAGTTACTGAAGCTTTCTTT,CATRDREVTEAFF
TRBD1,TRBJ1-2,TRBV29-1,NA,TGCAGCGTCCCGAAGGGTGTGAAACTTACAGGGGGCAATGGCTACACCTTC,CSVPKGVKLTGGNGYTF
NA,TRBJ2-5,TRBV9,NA,TGTGCCAGCAGCACAGAGGGGGGCAGAGAGACCCAGTACTTC,CASSTEGGRETQYF
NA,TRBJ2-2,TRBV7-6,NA,TGTGCCAGCAGCTTTCCTAGCGCAGGGTCCACCGGGGAGCTGTTTTTT,CASSFPSAGSTGELFF
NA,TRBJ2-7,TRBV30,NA,TGTGCCTGGAGTGGAAGGGAGAGGTACGAGCAGTACTTC,CAWSGRERYEQYF
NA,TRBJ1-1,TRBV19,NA,TGTGCCAGTAGTATCGGTGGGTTCACTGAAGCTTTCTTT,CASSIGGFTEAFF
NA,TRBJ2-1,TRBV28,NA,TGTGCCAGCAGTTTAGAGGCATGGGGGGGGCCTCCGTTCTTC,CASSLEAWGGPPFF
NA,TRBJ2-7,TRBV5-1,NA,TGCGCCAGCAGCTTGGTGAGACAGGTTACCTCCGAGCAGTACTTC,CASSLVRQVTSEQYF
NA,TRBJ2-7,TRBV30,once,TGTGCCCTGGCGGATTTGAGCTCCTACGAGCAGTACTTC,CALADLSSYEQYF
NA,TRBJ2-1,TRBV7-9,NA,TGTGCCAGCAGCTTAGGAGGGAAAAACTACAATGAGCAGTTCTTC,CASSLGGKNYNEQFF
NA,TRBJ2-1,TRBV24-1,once,TGTGCCACCAGTGCGGTAGGCTCCTCCTACAATGAGCAGTTCTTC,CATSAVGSSYNEQFF